A single TCR beta chain is shown here with its context. What it recognizes is unknown. V was trimmed by 6 bases and J by 4 bases, leaving 15 bases between them. Germline V CDR1 and CDR2: SGHTA, FQGNSA. The CDR3 covers 14 residues. The second PCR ran roughly 7 to 12 cycles with a sample-barcoded 5' primer and J-beta primers. Template switching added a 12-random-nucleotide identifier to every cDNA molecule. Using its own MiXCR run on the 5' RACE reads, TCRdb lists one record per CDR3 protein. The sample has 1,800,000 or so distinct CDR3 sequences, 35% to 50% seen once. The sample comes from a study of blood T cells in healthy people across ages. Findings and caveats of the study: Diversity estimated from one million T cells was considered an underestimate.

Isolation per sample recovered at least 6 million PBMCs. The chain carries TRBV7-2 and TRBJ1-1, with a possible D match to TRBD1 (5 bases). The sample comprised blood. The TCR was taken from a human donor in good health. CDR3 protein: CASSPVGGSTEAFF. In DNA form, the CDR3 reads TGTGCCAGCAGTCCTGTTGGGGGTAGCACTGAAGCTTTCTTT.